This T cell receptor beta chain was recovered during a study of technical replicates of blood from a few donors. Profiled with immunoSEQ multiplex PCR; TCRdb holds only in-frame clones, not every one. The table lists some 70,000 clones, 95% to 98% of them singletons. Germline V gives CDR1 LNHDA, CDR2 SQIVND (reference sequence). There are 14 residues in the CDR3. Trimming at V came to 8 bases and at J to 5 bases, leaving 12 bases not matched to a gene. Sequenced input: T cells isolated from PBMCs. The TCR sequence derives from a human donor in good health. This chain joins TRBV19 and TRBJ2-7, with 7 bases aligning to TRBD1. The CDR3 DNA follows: TGTGCCAGTCATCCGACAGGGTGGGATGACGAGCAGTACTTC. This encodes CASHPTGWDDEQYF. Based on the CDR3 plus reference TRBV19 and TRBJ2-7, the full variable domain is DGGITQSPKYLFRKEGQNVTLSCEQNLNHDAMYWYRQDPGQGLRLIYYSQIVNDFQKGDIAEGYSVSREKKESFPLTVTSAQKNPTAFYLCASHPTGWDDEQYFGPGTRLTVT.